This passage covers 18 T cell receptor beta chains from one sample sequenced in a study of cytomegalovirus exposure and HLA in healthy donors. PCR primers comprised 60 Vbeta and 13 Jbeta primers. Using immunoSEQ multiplex PCR, the repertoire was profiled, and TCRdb retains in-frame clones only, with some absent. The table has about 160,000 clones, about 80% seen once. The source material was PBMCs. The receptors were gathered from a man aged 30 to 45 in good health and CMV-seronegative.

V is TRBV6-1 and J is TRBJ1-1, with 8 bases lining up with TRBD1. Per germline, CDR1 MNHNS and CDR2 SASEGT. J gave up 7 bases and V 4 bases, and 5 bases lay outside the gene matches. The CDR3 consists of 13 residues. CDR3 DNA sequence: TGTGCCAGCAGTGCCCAACAGGGGGGTGAAGCTTTCTTT. This gives the protein CASSAQQGGEAFF.

This clone was detected once. The rearrangement joins TRBV28 to TRBJ2-1; possible D gene TRBD2, 5 bases. The V gene lost 3 bases and the J gene lost 12 bases, with 12 bases spanning the gap. This CDR3 is 12 amino acids long. Germline CDR1 MDHEN, CDR2 SYDVKM. The CDR3: CASSFRGSGQFF. DNA for the CDR3: TGTGCCAGCAGTTTTAGAGGGAGCGGGCAGTTCTTC.

The chain joins TRBV5-6 to TRBJ2-2; no clear D gene. This CDR3 is 14 amino acids long. With 6 bases removed from V and 1 base from J, the gap between germline ends came to 10 bases. Germline-derived CDR1 and CDR2 are SGHDT and YYEEEE. The CDR3 loop reads CASINSWNTGELFF. CDR3 in DNA: TGTGCCAGCATCAATAGCTGGAACACCGGGGAGCTGTTTTTT.

The chain combines TRBV23-1 with TRBJ1-2; TRBD1 aligns across 12 bases. TRBV23-1 is recorded as an ORF, its role being uncertain. This CDR3 region has 16 residues. The V segment lost 5 bases and the J segment 1 base; nucleotides outside the gene matches: 5. The CDR3 protein is CASSKGTGGLNYGYTF. The CDR3, as DNA: TGCGCCAGCAGTAAAGGGACAGGGGGCCTTAACTATGGCTACACCTTC.

This sequence joins TRBV5-1 and TRBJ2-2, with 10 bases matching TRBD1. With 4 bases clipped from V and 5 bases from J, the junction kept 5 bases outside the gene matches. Germline V lookup: CDR1 SGHRS, CDR2 YFSETQ. The CDR3 has 15 residues. CDR3 protein: CASSLPGQGTGELFF. The CDR3 DNA sequence: TGCGCCAGCAGCCTGCCGGGACAGGGGACCGGGGAGCTGTTTTTT.

This chain uses TRBV7-2 with TRBJ2-3, with TRBD2 identical over 15 bases. CDR1 SGHTA and CDR2 FQGNSA come from the germline V gene. The J segment lost 0 bases and the V segment lost 2 bases, leaving 3 bases of the junction unmatched. This CDR3 comprises 18 residues. The CDR3 here is CASSLRGLAGGSTDTQYF. The CDR3 bases are TGTGCCAGCAGCTTAAGGGGACTAGCGGGGGGTAGCACAGATACGCAGTATTTT.

The chain joins TRBV30 to TRBJ2-5; the D is unclear. Germline V gene sequence: CDR1 GTSNPN, CDR2 SVGIG (reference sequence). Trimming removed 3 bases from V and 4 bases from J, with 12 bases in between. This CDR3 contains 13 residues. The CDR3 DNA sequence: TGTGCCTGGAGGCGCCCAATTAGAGAGACCCAGTACTTC. Protein sequence: CAWRRPIRETQYF. Based on the CDR3 plus reference TRBV30 and TRBJ2-5, the full variable domain is SQTIHQWPATLVQPVGSPLSLECTVEGTSNPNLYWYRQAAGRGLQLLFYSVGIGQISSEVPQNLSASRPQDRQFILSSKKLLLSDSGFYLCAWRRPIRETQYFGPGTRLLVL.

The genes are TRBV6-5 and TRBJ1-2; TRBD1 matches at 7 bases. V lost 2 bases, J lost 3 bases, and 3 bases stayed unmatched. This CDR3 has 14 amino acids. Germline V lookup: CDR1 MNHEY, CDR2 SVGAGI. CDR3 sequence: CASSYAQGDYGYTF. For the CDR3, the DNA is TGTGCCAGCAGTTACGCCCAGGGGGACTATGGCTACACCTTC.

This clone was seen once. The V and J genes are TRBV19 and TRBJ2-2, with D maybe TRBD2 (6 bases). The V end lost 9 bases, the J end lost 3 bases, and 14 bases lay between the germline ends. Germline values: CDR1 LNHDA, CDR2 SQIVND (reference sequence). This CDR3 region has 14 residues. CDR3 nucleotide sequence: TGTGCCAGCCGGGACTTATCCTACACCGGGGAGCTGTTTTTT. Protein: CASRDLSYTGELFF.

The chain has TRBV28 and TRBJ1-5, with D possibly matching TRBD1 (6 bases). The CDR3 is 12 amino acids. Trimming removed 6 bases from V and 7 bases from J, with 10 bases in between. The germline CDR1 and CDR2 sequences are MDHEN and SYDVKM. CDR3 DNA sequence: TGTGCCAGCAGCTCAGGGGCACAGCCCCAGCATTTT. It specifies CASSSGAQPQHF.

The chain combines TRBV18 with TRBJ2-7, with a tentative D call TRBD1 (6 bases). The CDR3 has 16 amino acids. Trimming took off 1 base at V and 5 bases at J, with 18 bases between the two ends. Germline CDR1 KGHSH, CDR2 LQKENI. The CDR3 reads CASSPLRGKGSNEQYF. CDR3 in DNA: TGTGCCAGCTCACCACTCAGGGGTAAGGGATCTAACGAGCAGTACTTC.

This rearrangement joins TRBV6-1 to TRBJ2-7; 9 bases are a match to TRBD1. The CDR3 contains 14 residues. V lost 4 bases to trimming and J lost 3 bases; unmatched junction nucleotides: 4. Germline CDR1 and CDR2: MNHNS and SASEGT. CDR3 in DNA: TGTGCCAGCAGTGGGCGGACAGGGGTCTACGAGCAGTACTTC. This encodes CASSGRTGVYEQYF.

This CDR3 is CASSLITGMNTEAFF. CDR3 bases: TGTGCCAGCAGCTTAATAACAGGGATGAACACTGAAGCTTTCTTT. This sequence joins TRBV7-9 and TRBJ1-1; a possible D gene is TRBD1 (6 bases). The CDR3 is 15 residues long. Trimming left V 2 bases short and J 0 bases short, with 10 bases between. CDR1 is SEHNR, CDR2 FQNEAQ, per germline (reference sequence). Supplemented by reference TRBV7-9 and TRBJ1-1, the full variable domain reads DTGVSQNPRHKITKRGQNVTFRCDPISEHNRLYWYRQTLGQGPEFLTYFQNEAQLEKSRLLSDRFSAERPKGSFSTLEIQRTEQGDSAMYLCASSLITGMNTEAFFGQGTRLTVV.

CDR3 DNA: TGCGCCAGTAACTGGGACAGGGGGAACGAGCAGTACTTC. It specifies CASNWDRGNEQYF. The rearrangement joins TRBV5-1 to TRBJ2-7, with 11 bases aligning to TRBD1. The CDR3 has 13 amino acids. Germline values: CDR1 SGHRS, CDR2 YFSETQ. V lost 8 bases, J lost 5 bases, and 6 bases stayed unmatched. The full variable domain, rest sourced from reference TRBV5-1 and TRBJ2-7, is KAGVTQTPRYLIKTRGQQVTLSCSPISGHRSVSWYQQTPGQGLQFLFEYFSETQRNKGNFPGRFSGRQFSNSRSEMNVSTLELGDSALYLCASNWDRGNEQYFGPGTRLTVT.

Only one count was recorded for this clone. This chain uses TRBV7-9 with TRBJ1-1; the match to TRBD1 covers 7 bases. V trimming: 4 bases; J trimming: 0 bases; junction bases outside the gene matches: 5. Germline V gives CDR1 SEHNR, CDR2 FQNEAQ (reference sequence). CDR3 length: 15 amino acids. CDR3 DNA: TGTGCCAGCAGCTCCCGACAGGGAATGAACACTGAAGCTTTCTTT. Protein: CASSSRQGMNTEAFF.

V usage is TRBV5-6 and J usage is TRBJ2-1, with TRBD2 matching over 7 bases. Per the germline V gene, CDR1 is SGHDT and CDR2 is YYEEEE. V lost 4 bases to trimming and J lost 2 bases; unmatched junction nucleotides: 9. This CDR3 region has 16 residues. CDR3 residues: CASSREGGGTYNEQFF. CDR3 DNA sequence: TGTGCCAGCAGCCGTGAGGGCGGGGGAACCTACAATGAGCAGTTCTTC.

The rearrangement links TRBV19 to TRBJ2-1, with 13 bases lining up with TRBD2. This CDR3 is built from 15 residues. After removal of 3 bases from V and 8 bases from J, the junction contained 4 bases not matched to a gene. The germline V gene has CDR1 LNHDA and CDR2 SQIVND (reference sequence). The chain's CDR3 is CASSIPTSGRDEQFF. The DNA for the CDR3 is TGTGCCAGTAGTATCCCTACTAGCGGGAGGGATGAGCAGTTCTTC.

In this sample, this clone turned up once. This chain's CDR3 is CAISQTGANANYGYTF. The CDR3 region has the DNA TGTGCCATCAGCCAGACAGGGGCGAACGCTAACTATGGCTACACCTTC. The rearrangement joins TRBV10-3 to TRBJ1-2, with 8 bases matching TRBD1. This CDR3 is built from 16 residues. The V gene's germline CDR1 is ENHRY and CDR2 SYGVKD. J was trimmed by 0 bases and V by 6 bases; bases with no gene match: 9.